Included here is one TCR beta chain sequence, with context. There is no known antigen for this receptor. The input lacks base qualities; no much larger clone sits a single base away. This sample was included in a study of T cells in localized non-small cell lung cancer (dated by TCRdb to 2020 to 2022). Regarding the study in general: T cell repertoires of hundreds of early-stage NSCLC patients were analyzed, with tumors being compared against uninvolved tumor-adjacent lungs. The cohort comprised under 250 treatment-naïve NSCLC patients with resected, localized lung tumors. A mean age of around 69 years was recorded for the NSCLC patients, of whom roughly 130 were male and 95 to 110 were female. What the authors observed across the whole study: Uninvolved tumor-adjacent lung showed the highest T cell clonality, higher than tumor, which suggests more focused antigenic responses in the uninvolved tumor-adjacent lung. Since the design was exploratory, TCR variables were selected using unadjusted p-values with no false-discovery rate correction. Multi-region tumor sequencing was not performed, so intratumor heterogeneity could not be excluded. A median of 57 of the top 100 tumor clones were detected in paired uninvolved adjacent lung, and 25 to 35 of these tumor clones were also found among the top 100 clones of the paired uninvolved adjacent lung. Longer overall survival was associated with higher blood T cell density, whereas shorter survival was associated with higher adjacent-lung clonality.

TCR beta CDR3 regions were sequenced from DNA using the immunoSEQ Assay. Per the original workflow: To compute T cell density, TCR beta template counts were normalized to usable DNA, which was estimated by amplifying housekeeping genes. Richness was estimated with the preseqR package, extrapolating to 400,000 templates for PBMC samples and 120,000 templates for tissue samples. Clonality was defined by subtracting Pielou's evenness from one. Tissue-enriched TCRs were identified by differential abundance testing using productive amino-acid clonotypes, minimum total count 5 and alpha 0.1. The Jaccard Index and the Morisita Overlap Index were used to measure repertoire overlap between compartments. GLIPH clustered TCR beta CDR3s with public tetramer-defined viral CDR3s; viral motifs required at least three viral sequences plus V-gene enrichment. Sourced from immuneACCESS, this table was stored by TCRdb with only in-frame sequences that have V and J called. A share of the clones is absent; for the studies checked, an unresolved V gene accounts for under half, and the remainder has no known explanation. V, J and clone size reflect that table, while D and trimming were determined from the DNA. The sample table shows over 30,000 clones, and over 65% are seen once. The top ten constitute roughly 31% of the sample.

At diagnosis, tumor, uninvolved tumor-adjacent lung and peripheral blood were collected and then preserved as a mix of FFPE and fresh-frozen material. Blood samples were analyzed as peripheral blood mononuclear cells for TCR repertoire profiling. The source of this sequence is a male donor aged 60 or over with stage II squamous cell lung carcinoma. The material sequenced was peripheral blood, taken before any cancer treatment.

Read as DNA, the sequence is TGTGCCAGCAGTCCTGGACCCCCAGGGTATGATGAAAAACTGTTTTTT. This codes for CASSPGPPGYDEKLFF. The rearranged chain carries TRBV27 and TRBJ1-4; the D gene is possibly TRBD1, with 5 bases matching. The CDR3 sequence holds 16 residues, the cysteine and phenylalanine included. Solely the CDR3 DNA is kept, with 48 bases framed from the first base. Between the V and J ends, shortened by 5 bases and 6 bases respectively, the junction contains 19 bases. Sequences MNHEY (CDR1) and SMNVEV (CDR2) are obtained from the germline V gene (reference sequence). With the portions outside the CDR3 filled from the reference TRBV27 and TRBJ1-4 genes, the complete variable region becomes EAQVTQNPRYLITVTGKKLTVTCSQNMNHEYMSWYRQDPGLGLRQIYYSMNVEVTDKGDVPEGYKVSRKEKRNFPLILESPSPNQTSLYFCASSPGPPGYDEKLFFGSGTQLSVL.